This is a list of T cell receptor beta chains from one sample in a study of T cell repertoires in cytomegalovirus infection. TCRdb redid the calling of the reads with MiXCR, one entry per CDR3 protein. This table has around 440,000 distinct CDR3 sequences, 11% appearing once. Sequencing was carried out using PBMCs. The origin of the receptors is a human donor in good health (CMV status not recorded). Some clones in this sample may be carry-over from other donors' samples. The conserved cysteine and the conserved F or W are not part of the CDR3 here. D genes are given only for firm matches.

len	j_gene	d_gene	v_gene	CDR3aa
13	TRBJ2-7	NA	TRBV5-5	ASSEGLSPIYEQY
13	TRBJ2-1	NA	TRBV7-8	ASRGMGRHLNEQF
14	TRBJ2-1	TRBD2	TRBV29-1	SVDGVSGRTYNEQF
13	TRBJ2-4	NA	TRBV10-3	AISETGLAKNIQY
14	TRBJ1-1	TRBD1	TRBV5-1	ASSSVSGTANTEAF
12	TRBJ2-1	NA	TRBV19	ASSMVSSYNEQF
12	TRBJ1-5	NA	TRBV27	ASSGQFSNQPQH
13	TRBJ2-1	TRBD2	TRBV28	ASRRAGESYNEQF
11	TRBJ2-1	NA	TRBV7-3	ASSSLGDGKQF
11	TRBJ2-5	NA	TRBV12-3/TRBV12-4	ASSHTSSETQY
12	TRBJ1-1	NA	TRBV6-6	AAERGSVVTEAF
14	TRBJ2-1	TRBD2	TRBV4-1	ASSQGGGAYYNEQF
13	TRBJ2-1	TRBD1	TRBV19	ASSTPGQAYNEQF
12	TRBJ1-4	NA	TRBV18	ASSRGTGGEKLF
12	TRBJ1-6	NA	TRBV5-5	ASSLGGRNSPLH
12	TRBJ1-5	TRBD1	TRBV5-5	ASSFQGAGQPQH
18	TRBJ2-4	TRBD1	TRBV5-1	ASSSAGGQGASVAKNIQY
12	TRBJ2-2	NA	TRBV2	ASSLIRDPGELF
11	TRBJ2-7	NA	TRBV6-1	ASQGGGTSEQY
14	TRBJ2-1	NA	TRBV5-1	ASSLLSRGAYNEQF
14	TRBJ1-2	NA	TRBV6-6	ASSYPTLGGFYGYT
13	TRBJ1-1	NA	TRBV5-5	ASSLEQSSRMEAF
13	TRBJ2-1	NA	TRBV20-1	SARPVGPQYNEQF
13	TRBJ2-3	NA	TRBV28	ASSLGVLSTDTQY
14	TRBJ2-1	NA	TRBV11-3	AGSSTGRLSYNEQF
12	TRBJ1-1	NA	TRBV20-1	SAIPRGEGTEAF
11	TRBJ2-5	NA	TRBV20-1	SPRAGSRETQY
13	TRBJ1-5	NA	TRBV6-5	ASSSIRGGSQPQH
14	TRBJ2-5	TRBD2	TRBV9	ASSGGLARGGETQY
11	TRBJ1-2	TRBD1	TRBV7-3	ASSLQGANGYT
14	TRBJ2-7	NA	TRBV7-6	ASSFGIADRRYEQY
13	TRBJ1-6	NA	TRBV5-4	ASSFYRSINSPLH
13	TRBJ1-4	NA	TRBV4-1	ASSQDLSTNEKLF
13	TRBJ2-7	NA	TRBV5-5	ASRKEGDSLYEQY
12	TRBJ2-5	TRBD1	TRBV29-1	SVATGTAQETQY
14	TRBJ2-1	TRBD2	TRBV11-3	ASSPPGTSSYNEQF
13	TRBJ1-1	NA	TRBV7-9	ASSLTLHGDTEAF
13	TRBJ2-1	NA	TRBV20-1	SARASASGDNEQF
12	TRBJ2-7	TRBD2	TRBV20-1	SATLAGEPYEQY
12	TRBJ1-3	NA	TRBV12-3/TRBV12-4	ASSLRRAGNTIY
14	TRBJ2-5	TRBD1	TRBV27	ASSLRTGLSQETQY
13	TRBJ2-2	TRBD2	TRBV7-2	ASSLVAGVTGELF
12	TRBJ1-5	TRBD1	TRBV20-1	SAQQGADNQPQH
13	TRBJ2-7	TRBD2	TRBV5-1	ASSLWGEGSYEQY
13	TRBJ2-1	TRBD2	TRBV5-1	ASSLGTSGANEQF
13	TRBJ2-1	TRBD2	TRBV24-1	ATSDPRGTQDEQF